The rows below give T cell receptor beta chains drawn from one sample of a study of shared clonotypes between healthy human individuals. Sequencing was performed with immunoSEQ multiplex PCR; in TCRdb, only in-frame clones are kept and a portion is missing. The data show about 530,000 clones, with about 96% seen just once and 0.06% held by the top ten. The sequenced sample was naive CD4+ T cells sorted from blood. Receptors originate from a woman aged 30 to 39 in good health. CDR3s include the opening cysteine and the closing phenylalanine or tryptophan. D genes are given only for firm matches. Some rows have no size entry. The others give once, few or many, or a class for an expanded clone.

d_call clone_size j_call v_call cdr3_aa cdr3_nt
- - TRBJ2-7 TRBV7-2 CASSLVFGFGVSYEQYF TGTGCCAGCAGCTTAGTCTTTGGATTTGGGGTCTCCTACGAGCAGTACTTC
TRBD1 - TRBJ2-5 TRBV4-2 CASSGRDRASQETQYF TGTGCCAGCAGCGGCCGGGACAGGGCTAGCCAAGAGACCCAGTACTTC
- - TRBJ1-1 TRBV9 CASSPHMNTEAFF TGTGCCAGCAGCCCCCACATGAACACTGAAGCTTTCTTT
- once TRBJ1-2 TRBV5-1 CASSLGHVGQSYGYTF TGCGCCAGCAGCTTGGGTCACGTGGGGCAGAGCTATGGCTACACCTTC
- - TRBJ1-2 TRBV13 CASSSAGKSYGYTF TGTGCCAGCAGCTCGGCGGGGAAGTCATATGGCTACACCTTC
TRBD2 - TRBJ2-7 TRBV7-6 CASSLDLAGFYEQYF TGTGCCAGCAGCTTAGACCTAGCGGGGTTCTACGAGCAGTACTTC
- once TRBJ2-2 TRBV28 CASSVGGGGLAGTGELFF TGTGCCAGCAGTGTAGGAGGGGGGGGCCTAGCAGGCACCGGGGAGCTGTTTTTT
TRBD2 - TRBJ2-1 TRBV5-1 CASSWASGADEQFF TGCGCCAGCAGCTGGGCTAGCGGTGCCGATGAGCAGTTCTTC
- - TRBJ2-3 TRBV5-1 CASSRGPRGQGDTQYF TGCGCCAGCAGCCGTGGGCCTCGCGGTCAGGGAGATACGCAGTATTTT
TRBD2 - TRBJ2-1 TRBV10-1 CASSESTSGGDEQFF TGCGCCAGCAGTGAGTCAACTAGCGGGGGAGATGAGCAGTTCTTC
TRBD1 - TRBJ1-5 TRBV5-3 CARSLDPTGGVYQPQHF TGTGCCAGAAGCTTGGATCCGACAGGGGGTGTTTATCAGCCCCAGCATTTT
TRBD2 - TRBJ2-2 TRBV29-1 CSVRTSGRYTGELFF TGCAGCGTCCGGACTAGCGGGAGGTACACCGGGGAGCTGTTTTTT
TRBD2 - TRBJ2-3 TRBV11-2 CASSDLAGVADTQYF TGTGCCAGCAGTGACCTAGCGGGCGTCGCAGATACGCAGTATTTT
- - TRBJ2-5 TRBV5-4 CASSLAGLAETQYF TGTGCCAGCAGCTTGGCAGGGCTAGCGGAGACCCAGTACTTC
- - TRBJ2-6 TRBV5-1 CASSAPQSSGANVLTF TGCGCCAGCAGCGCACCCCAAAGCTCTGGGGCCAACGTCCTGACTTTC
- - TRBJ2-5 TRBV4-1 CASSPGMLETQYF TGCGCCAGCAGCCCCGGGATGCTCGAGACCCAGTACTTC
- once TRBJ1-6 TRBV7-9 CASSTTEDYNSPLHF TGTGCCAGCAGCACAACAGAGGACTATAATTCACCCCTCCACTTT
- - TRBJ2-1 TRBV2 CASSEGGKRGNEQFF TGTGCCAGCAGTGAGGGGGGAAAGCGAGGGAATGAGCAGTTCTTC
TRBD2 once TRBJ2-1 TRBV7-9 CASSSPAPGGGYNEQFF TGTGCCAGCAGCTCGCCCGCTCCGGGCGGGGGATACAATGAGCAGTTCTTC
TRBD1 - TRBJ2-7 TRBV19 CASSGAGQGTYEQYF TGTGCCAGTAGTGGGGCGGGACAGGGGACGTACGAGCAGTACTTC